This T cell receptor (beta chain) was recovered during a study of cytomegalovirus exposure and HLA in healthy donors. The germline gives CDR1 SNHLY, CDR2 FYNNEI. The CDR3 totals 11 residues. V was cut by 7 bases and J by 5 bases, with 8 bases left in between. It was with 60 Vbeta and 13 Jbeta primers that the PCR ran. Study processing details: About 11 million of tens of millions of unique TCR beta chains were shared, per a later count. Here immunoSEQ multiplex PCR was the method, and the copy in TCRdb shows in-frame clones only, minus some. Clonal size and the V and J genes are those of that table, whereas D and trimming came from the DNA. The sample has 35,000 to 45,000 clones; over 60% are singletons. Study-level results: It was shown in a later analysis that HLA-associated TCR beta chains were more clonally expanded than other, equally common chains.

As regards this clone: Its cognate antigen is unknown.

The rearrangement uses TRBV2 and TRBJ1-1, with D uncertain. This TCR was sampled from a man younger than 40 in good health and CMV-seronegative. The sequencing sample was made of PBMCs. The CDR3 spells CASIQETEAFF. For the CDR3, the DNA is TGTGCCAGCATTCAAGAGACTGAAGCTTTCTTT.